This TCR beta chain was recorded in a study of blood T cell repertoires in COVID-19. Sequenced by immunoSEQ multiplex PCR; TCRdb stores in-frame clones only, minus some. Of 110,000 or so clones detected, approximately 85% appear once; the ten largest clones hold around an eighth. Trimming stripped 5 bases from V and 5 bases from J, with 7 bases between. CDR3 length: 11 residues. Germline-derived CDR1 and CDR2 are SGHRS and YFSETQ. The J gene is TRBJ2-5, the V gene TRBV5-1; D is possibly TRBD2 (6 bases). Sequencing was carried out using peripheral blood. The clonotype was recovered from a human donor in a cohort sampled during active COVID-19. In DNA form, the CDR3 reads TGCGCCAGCAGGGAGGGGGAGACCCAGTACTTC. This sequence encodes CASREGETQYF.